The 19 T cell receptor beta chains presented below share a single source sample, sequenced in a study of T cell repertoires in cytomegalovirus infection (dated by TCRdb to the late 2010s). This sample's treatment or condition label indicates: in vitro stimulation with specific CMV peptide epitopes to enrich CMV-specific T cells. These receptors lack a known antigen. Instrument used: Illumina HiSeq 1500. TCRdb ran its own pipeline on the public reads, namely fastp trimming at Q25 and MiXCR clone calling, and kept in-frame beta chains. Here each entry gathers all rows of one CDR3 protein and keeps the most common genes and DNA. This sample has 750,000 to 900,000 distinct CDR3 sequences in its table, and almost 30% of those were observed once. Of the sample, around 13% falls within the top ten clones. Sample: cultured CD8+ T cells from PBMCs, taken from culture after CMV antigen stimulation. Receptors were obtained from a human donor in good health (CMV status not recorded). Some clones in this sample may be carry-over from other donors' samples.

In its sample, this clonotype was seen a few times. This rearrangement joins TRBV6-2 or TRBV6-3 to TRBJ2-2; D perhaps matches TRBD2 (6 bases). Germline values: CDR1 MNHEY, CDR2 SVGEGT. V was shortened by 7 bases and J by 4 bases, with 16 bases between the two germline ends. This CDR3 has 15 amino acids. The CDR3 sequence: CASINPGLITGELFF. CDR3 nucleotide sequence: TGTGCCAGCATTAACCCGGGACTTATCACCGGGGAGCTGTTTTTT.

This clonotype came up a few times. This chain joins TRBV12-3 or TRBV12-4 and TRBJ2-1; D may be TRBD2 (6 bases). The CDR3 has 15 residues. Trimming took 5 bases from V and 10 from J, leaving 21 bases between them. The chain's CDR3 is CASSRGGMNVGEQFF. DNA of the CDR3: TGTGCCAGCAGTCGGGGCGGGATGAATGTCGGAGAGCAGTTCTTC.

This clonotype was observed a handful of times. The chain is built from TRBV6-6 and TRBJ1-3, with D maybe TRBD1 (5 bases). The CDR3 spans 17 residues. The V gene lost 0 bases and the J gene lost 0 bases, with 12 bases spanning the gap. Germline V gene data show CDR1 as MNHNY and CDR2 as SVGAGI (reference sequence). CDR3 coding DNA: TGTGCCAGCAGTTACTCGCAGGGCTCTATCTCTGGAAACACCATATATTTT. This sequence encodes CASSYSQGSISGNTIYF.

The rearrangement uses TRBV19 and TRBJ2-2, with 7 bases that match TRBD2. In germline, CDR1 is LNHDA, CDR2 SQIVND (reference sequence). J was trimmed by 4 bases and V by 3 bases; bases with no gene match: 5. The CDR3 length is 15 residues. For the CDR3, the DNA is TGTGCCAGTAGTATGGGTACGGGGGGCACCGGGGAGCTGTTTTTT. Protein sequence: CASSMGTGGTGELFF.

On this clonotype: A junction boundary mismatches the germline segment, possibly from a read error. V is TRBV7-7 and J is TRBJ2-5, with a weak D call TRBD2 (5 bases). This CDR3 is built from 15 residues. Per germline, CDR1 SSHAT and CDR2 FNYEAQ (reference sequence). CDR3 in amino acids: CASSLAAAQQETQYF. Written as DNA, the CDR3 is TGTGCTAGCAGCTTAGCAGCGGCCCAACAAGAGACCCAGTACTTC. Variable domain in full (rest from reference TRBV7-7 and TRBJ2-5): GAGVSQSPRYKVTKRGQDVTLRCDPISSHATLYWYQQALGQGPEFLTYFNYEAQPDKSGLPSDRFSAERPEGSISTLTIQRTEQRDSAMYRCASSLAAAQQETQYFGPGTRLLVL.

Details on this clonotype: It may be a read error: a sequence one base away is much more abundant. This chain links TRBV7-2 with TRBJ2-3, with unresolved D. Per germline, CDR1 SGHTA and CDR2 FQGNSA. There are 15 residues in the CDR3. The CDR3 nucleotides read TGTGTCAGCAGCTTAGGCGCCCCCCTAGCAGATACGCAGTATTTT. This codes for CVSSLGAPLADTQYF.

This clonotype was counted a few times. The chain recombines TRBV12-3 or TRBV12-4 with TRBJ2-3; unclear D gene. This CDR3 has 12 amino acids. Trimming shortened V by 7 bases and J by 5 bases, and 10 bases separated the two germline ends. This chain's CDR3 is CASTLSRDTQYF. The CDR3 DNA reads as TGTGCCAGCACCCTGAGTAGAGATACGCAGTATTTT.

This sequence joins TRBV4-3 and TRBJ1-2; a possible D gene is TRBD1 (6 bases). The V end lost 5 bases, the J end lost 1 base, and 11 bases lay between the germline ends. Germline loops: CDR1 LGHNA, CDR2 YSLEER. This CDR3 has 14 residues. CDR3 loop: CASSADSFNYGYTF. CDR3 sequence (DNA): TGCGCCAGCAGCGCGGACAGTTTTAACTATGGCTACACCTTC.

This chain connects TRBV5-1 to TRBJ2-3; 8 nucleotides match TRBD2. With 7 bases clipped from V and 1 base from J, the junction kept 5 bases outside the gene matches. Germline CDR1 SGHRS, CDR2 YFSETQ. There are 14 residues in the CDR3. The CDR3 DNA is TGCGCCAGCCAGGGAGCGGGGGGCACAGATACGCAGTATTTT. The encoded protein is CASQGAGGTDTQYF.

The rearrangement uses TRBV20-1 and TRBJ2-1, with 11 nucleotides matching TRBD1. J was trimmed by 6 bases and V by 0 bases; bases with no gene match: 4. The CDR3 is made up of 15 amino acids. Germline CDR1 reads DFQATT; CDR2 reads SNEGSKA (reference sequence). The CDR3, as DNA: TGCAGTGCTAGAGATAGGGACAGGGGGTTCAATGAGCAGTTCTTC. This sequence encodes CSARDRDRGFNEQFF.

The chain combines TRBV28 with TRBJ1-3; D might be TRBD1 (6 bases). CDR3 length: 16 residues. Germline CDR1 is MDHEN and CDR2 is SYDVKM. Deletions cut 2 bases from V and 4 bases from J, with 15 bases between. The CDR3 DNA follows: TGTGCCAGCAGTTTAGGATGGGGGGCGAACGGAAACACCATATATTTT. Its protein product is CASSLGWGANGNTIYF.

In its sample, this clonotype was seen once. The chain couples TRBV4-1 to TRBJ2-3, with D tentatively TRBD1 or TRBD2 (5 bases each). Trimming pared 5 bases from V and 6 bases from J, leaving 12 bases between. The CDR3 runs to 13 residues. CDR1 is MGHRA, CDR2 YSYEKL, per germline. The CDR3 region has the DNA TGCGCCAGCAGCTCCTTCGGGGCGGATACGCAGTATTTT. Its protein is CASSSFGADTQYF.

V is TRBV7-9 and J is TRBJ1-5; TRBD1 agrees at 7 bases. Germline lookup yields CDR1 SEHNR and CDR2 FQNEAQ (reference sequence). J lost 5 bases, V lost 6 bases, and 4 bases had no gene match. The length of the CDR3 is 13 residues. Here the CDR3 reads CASRGQSDQPQHF. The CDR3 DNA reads TGTGCCAGCAGGGGACAGTCGGATCAGCCCCAGCATTTT.

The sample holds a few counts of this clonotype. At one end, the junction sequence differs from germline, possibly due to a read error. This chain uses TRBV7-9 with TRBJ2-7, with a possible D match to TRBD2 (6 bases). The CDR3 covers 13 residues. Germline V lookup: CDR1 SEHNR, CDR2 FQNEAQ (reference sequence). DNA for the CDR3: TGTGCCAGCAGTTTAGCGGACCCCTACGAGCAGTACTTC. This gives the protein CASSLADPYEQYF.

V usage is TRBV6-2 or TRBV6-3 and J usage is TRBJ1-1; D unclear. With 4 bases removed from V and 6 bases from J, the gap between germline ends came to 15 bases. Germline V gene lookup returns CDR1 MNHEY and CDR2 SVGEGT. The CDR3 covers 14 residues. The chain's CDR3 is CASSFSGSAAEAFF. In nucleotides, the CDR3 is TGTGCCAGCAGTTTTTCGGGCTCGGCGGCTGAAGCTTTCTTT.

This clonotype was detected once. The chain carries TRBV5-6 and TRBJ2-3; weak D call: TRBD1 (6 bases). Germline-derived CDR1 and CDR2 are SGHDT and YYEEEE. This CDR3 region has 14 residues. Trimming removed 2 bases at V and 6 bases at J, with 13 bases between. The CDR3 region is CASSLDRPRDTQYF. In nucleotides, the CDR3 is TGTGCCAGCAGCTTAGACAGGCCCCGGGATACGCAGTATTTT.

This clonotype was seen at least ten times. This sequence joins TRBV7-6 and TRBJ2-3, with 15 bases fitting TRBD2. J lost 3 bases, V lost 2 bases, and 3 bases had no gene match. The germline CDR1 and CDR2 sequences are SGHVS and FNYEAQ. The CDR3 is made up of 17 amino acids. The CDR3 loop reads CASSLRTSGGVTDTQYF. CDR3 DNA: TGTGCCAGCAGCTTAAGGACTAGCGGGGGGGTAACAGATACGCAGTATTTT.

The CDR3 DNA is TGTGCCAGCAGTCGAATTGGGGACAGGGGCTATGGCTACACCTTC. The encoded protein is CASSRIGDRGYGYTF. V and J are TRBV2 and TRBJ1-2; TRBD1 aligns across 10 bases. CDR1 is SNHLY and CDR2 is FYNNEI in the germline V gene. V lost 5 bases, J lost 4 bases, and 7 bases stayed unmatched. The length of the CDR3 is 15 residues.

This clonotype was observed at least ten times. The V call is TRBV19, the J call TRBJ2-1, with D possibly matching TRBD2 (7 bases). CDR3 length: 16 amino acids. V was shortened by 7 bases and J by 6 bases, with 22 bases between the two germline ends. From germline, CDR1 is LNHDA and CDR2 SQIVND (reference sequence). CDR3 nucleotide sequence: TGTGCCAGTATCCACAGGAGGGGGGGGGGCGGCAATGAGCAGTTCTTC. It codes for CASIHRRGGGGNEQFF.